This T cell receptor (beta chain) comes out of a study of brain T cells in children with intractable seizures. V lost 6 bases and J lost 0; bases outside the gene matches: 4. CDR1 and CDR2 (germline): LNHDA, SQIVND (reference sequence). This CDR3 spans 15 amino acids. Produced via immunoSEQ multiplex PCR; TCRdb's table is partial and in-frame only. The sample includes hundreds of thousands of clones, roughly 92% of them seen just once. Time point here: blood from clinic visit 5 months post-surgery; TSC patient then seizure free. Only cases whose brain tissue showed the highest T cell transcript signatures were sequenced.

Sequences were derived from peripheral blood, sampled 4 to 5 months after surgery. The source is a boy in the first two years of life with tuberous sclerosis and intractable seizures. The gene calls are TRBV19 and TRBJ1-5, with TRBD1 identical over 8 bases. This CDR3 is CASRTQGDSNQPQHF. CDR3 sequence (DNA): TGTGCCAGTAGGACACAGGGGGATAGCAATCAGCCCCAGCATTTT.